This T cell receptor beta chain was captured in a study of T cells in Graves' hyperthyroidism and ophthalmopathy. This clonotype was detected a few times. This may be a read error: a much more frequent sequence differs by one nucleotide. What was amplified from RNA transcripts were TCR beta CDR3 regions. With the HTBI primer set, the TCR CDR3 went through a first round of RT-PCR. Via MiXCR, TCRdb re-called the multiplex PCR reads, giving one row per CDR3 protein. This table has more than 450,000 distinct CDR3 sequences, 20% appearing once. PBMCs were derived from about 10 ml fresh peripheral blood. This CDR3 is 14 amino acids long. In germline, CDR1 is MDHEN, CDR2 SYDVKM. V dropped 0 bases and J dropped 4 bases, with 7 bases sitting between them.

This TCR was recovered from a man aged 35 to 55 with Graves' ophthalmopathy. The specimen was blood. J is TRBJ1-5 and V is TRBV28; no reliable D call. CDR3 sequence (DNA): TGTGCCAGCAGTTTATGGGGGAGGAATCAGCCCCAGCATTTT. It codes for CASSLWGRNQPQHF.